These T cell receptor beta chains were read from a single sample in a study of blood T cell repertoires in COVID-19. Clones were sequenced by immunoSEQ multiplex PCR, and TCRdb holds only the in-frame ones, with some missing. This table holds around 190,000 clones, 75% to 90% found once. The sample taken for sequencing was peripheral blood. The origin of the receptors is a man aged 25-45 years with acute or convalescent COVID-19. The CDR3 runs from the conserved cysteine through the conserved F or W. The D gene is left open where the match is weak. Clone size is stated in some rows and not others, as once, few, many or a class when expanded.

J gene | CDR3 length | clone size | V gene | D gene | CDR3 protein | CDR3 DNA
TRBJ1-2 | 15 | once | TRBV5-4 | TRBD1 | CASSSGWTGGYGYTF | TGTGCCAGCAGCTCAGGGTGGACAGGGGGGTATGGCTACACCTTC
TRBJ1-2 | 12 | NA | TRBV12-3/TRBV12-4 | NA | CASSLEGSSYTF | TGTGCCAGCAGTTTGGAAGGGAGCAGCTACACCTTC
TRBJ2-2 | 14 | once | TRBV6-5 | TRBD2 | CASRRGLYTGELFF | TGTGCCAGCAGGCGGGGACTATACACCGGGGAGCTGTTTTTT
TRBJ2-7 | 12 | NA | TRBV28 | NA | CASRTSVHEQYF | TGTGCCAGCAGGACTTCGGTCCACGAGCAGTACTTC
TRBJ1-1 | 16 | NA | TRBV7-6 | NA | CASSLAAGDKNTEAFF | TGTGCCAGCAGCTTAGCGGCAGGGGATAAGAACACTGAAGCTTTCTTT
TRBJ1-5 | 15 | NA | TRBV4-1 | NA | CASSQVSGGNQPQHF | TGCGCCAGCAGCCAAGTGTCCGGGGGTAATCAGCCCCAGCATTTT
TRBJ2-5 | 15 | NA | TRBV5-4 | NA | CASSSRQWYQETQYF | TGTGCCAGCAGCTCCCGCCAGTGGTACCAAGAGACCCAGTACTTC
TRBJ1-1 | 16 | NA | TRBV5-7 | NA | CASSLGGQDLEREAFF | TGTGCCAGCAGCTTGGGGGGGCAGGATCTTGAGAGAGAAGCTTTCTTT
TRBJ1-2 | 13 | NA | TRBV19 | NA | CASSISHSYGYTF | TGTGCCAGTAGTATATCCCATTCCTATGGCTACACCTTC
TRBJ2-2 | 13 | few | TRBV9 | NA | CASSVVDTGELFF | TGTGCCAGCAGCGTAGTAGACACCGGGGAGCTGTTTTTT
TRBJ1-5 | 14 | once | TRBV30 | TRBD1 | CAWSRTGSNQPQHF | TGTGCCTGGAGCCGGACAGGGAGCAATCAGCCCCAGCATTTT
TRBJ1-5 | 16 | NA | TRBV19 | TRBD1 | CASSPMDRGRDQPQHF | TGTGCCAGTAGTCCCATGGACAGGGGAAGGGATCAGCCCCAGCATTTT
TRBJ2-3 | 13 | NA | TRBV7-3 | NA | CASSDILADTQYF | TGTGCCAGCAGCGATATCCTAGCAGATACGCAGTATTTT
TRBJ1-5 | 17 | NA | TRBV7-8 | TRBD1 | CASSLGQGRISNQPQHF | TGTGCCAGCAGCTTAGGACAGGGGCGTATTAGCAATCAGCCCCAGCATTTT
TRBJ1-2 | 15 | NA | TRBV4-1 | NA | CASSQMEKGDYGYTF | TGCGCCAGCAGCCAAATGGAAAAGGGGGACTATGGCTACACCTTC
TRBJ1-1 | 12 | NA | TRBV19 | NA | CASSSRNTEAFF | TGTGCCAGTAGTAGTCGGAACACTGAAGCTTTCTTT
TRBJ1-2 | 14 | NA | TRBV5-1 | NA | CASSLGPDYYGYTF | TGCGCCAGCAGCTTGGGTCCGGACTACTATGGCTACACCTTC